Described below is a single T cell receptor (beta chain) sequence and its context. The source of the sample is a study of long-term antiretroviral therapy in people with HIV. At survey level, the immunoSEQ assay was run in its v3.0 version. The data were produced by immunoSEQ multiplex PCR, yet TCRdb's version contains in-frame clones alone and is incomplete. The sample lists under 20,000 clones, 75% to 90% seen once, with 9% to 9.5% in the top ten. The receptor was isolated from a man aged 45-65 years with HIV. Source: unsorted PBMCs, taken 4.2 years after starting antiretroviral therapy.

In nucleotides, the CDR3 is TGCAGCGCTAACGGTGGCAGGGGGGGGCAATTGAACACTGAAGCTTTCTTT. It yields the protein CSANGGRGGQLNTEAFF. The chain recombines TRBV29-1 with TRBJ1-1, with 7 bases fitting TRBD1. The CDR3 spans 17 residues. Germline trimming cut 7 bases from V and 0 bases from J; bases unmatched to any gene: 17. CDR1 and CDR2 from the germline V gene are SQVTM and ANQGSEA.